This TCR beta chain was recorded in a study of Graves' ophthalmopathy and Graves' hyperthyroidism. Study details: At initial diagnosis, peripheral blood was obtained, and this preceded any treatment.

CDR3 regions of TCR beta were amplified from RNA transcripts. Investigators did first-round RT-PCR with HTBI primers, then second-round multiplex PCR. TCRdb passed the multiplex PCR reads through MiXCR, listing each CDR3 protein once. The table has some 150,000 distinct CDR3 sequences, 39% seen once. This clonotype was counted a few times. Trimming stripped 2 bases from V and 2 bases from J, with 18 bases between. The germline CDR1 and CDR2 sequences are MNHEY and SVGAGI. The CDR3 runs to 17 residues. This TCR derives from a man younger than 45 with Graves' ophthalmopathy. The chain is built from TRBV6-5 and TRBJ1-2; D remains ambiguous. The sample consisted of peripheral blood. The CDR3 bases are TGTGCCAGCAGTTACGGGTTCACAGTGAGAAAAAACTATGGCTACACCTTC. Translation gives CASSYGFTVRKNYGYTF.